This T cell receptor (beta chain) was documented in a study of cytotoxic CD8 clonotypes in ibrutinib-treated CLL. In the study overall: The taking of response samples occurred after a median about 12 months of treatment, with a range of 6 to 36. Study-wide results and limits: Age-matched healthy donor levels were exceeded by baseline clonality, which tracked circulating CD8+ T-cell counts. Lymph node repertoires were not studied, and sampling times were unmatched.

As to this clone: Its antigen is undetermined.

The V end lost 5 bases, the J end lost 4 bases, and 9 bases lay between the germline ends. The CDR3 extends over 13 amino acids. Germline V lookup: CDR1 SGHNT, CDR2 YENEEA. Measured with immunoSEQ multiplex PCR; TCRdb has only the in-frame clones, and not every one. The sample carries roughly 150,000 clones, roughly three quarters recorded once. This rearrangement joins TRBV11-3 to TRBJ2-1, with D possibly TRBD1 on 5 matching bases. The sample was PBMCs, taken after 24 months of ibrutinib treatment. This sequence was found in a human donor with chronic lymphocytic leukemia. The CDR3 sequence is CASSPDRYNEQFF. The CDR3 DNA is TGTGCCAGCAGCCCCGACAGATACAATGAGCAGTTCTTC.